This is a list of T cell receptor beta chains from one sample in a study of CD8 T cells in ankylosing spondylitis. TCRdb re-analysed the 5' RACE reads in MiXCR, keeping a single row per CDR3 protein. The sample consists of hundreds of thousands of distinct CDR3 sequences, 17% of them appearing once. Material for sequencing was blood, either unsorted or a sorted T cell fraction (not recorded which). The receptors originated from a male donor with ankylosing spondylitis. Each CDR3 is given with its conserved first and last residue. The D gene is left open where the match is weak. Clone size is given for some rows only: seen once, a few or many times, or a class if the clone is expanded.

CASSLELAAADTQYF TGTGCCAGCAGCTTAGAGCTAGCGGCCGCAGATACGCAGTATTTT few TRBJ2-3 TRBV7-9 15 TRBD2
CASSQNDWDSKTDTEAFF TGTGCCAGCAGCCAAAACGATTGGGACAGTAAAACGGACACTGAAGCTTTCTTT . TRBJ1-1 TRBV11-1 18 TRBD1
CASSQDTNNRGDTEAFF TGTGCCAGCAGCCAGGACACTAATAACAGGGGAGACACTGAAGCTTTCTTT many TRBJ1-1 TRBV4-2 17 TRBD1
CASRLMSLAGDRGGELFF TGTGCCAGCAGACTTATGTCACTAGCGGGGGACAGGGGCGGGGAGCTGTTTTTT . TRBJ2-2 TRBV11-2 18 .
CASSLGTGGSEQFF TGTGCCAGCAGCTTGGGAACAGGGGGGAGTGAGCAGTTCTTC . TRBJ2-1 TRBV7-2 14 TRBD1
CSARDHRGQETQYF TGCAGTGCTAGAGATCACAGGGGTCAAGAGACCCAGTACTTC . TRBJ2-5 TRBV20-1 14 TRBD1
CASSLGDVNTEAFF TGCGCCAGCAGCTTGGGGGACGTGAACACTGAAGCTTTCTTT few TRBJ1-1 TRBV5-1 14 .
CSASARADRGFYGYTF TGCAGTGCTAGCGCCCGGGCCGACAGGGGATTTTATGGCTACACCTTC few TRBJ1-2 TRBV20-1 16 TRBD1
CASSLRLAGPSTDTQYF TGTGCCAGCAGCCTCCGACTAGCGGGGCCAAGCACAGATACGCAGTATTTT . TRBJ2-3 TRBV3-1 17 TRBD2
CSAREGGNEQFF TGCAGTGCTAGAGAAGGGGGCAATGAGCAGTTCTTC . TRBJ2-1 TRBV20-1 12 .
CSAAYQGLAGYQETQYF TGCAGTGCTGCGTACCAAGGACTAGCGGGGTACCAAGAGACCCAGTACTTC few TRBJ2-5 TRBV20-1 17 TRBD2
CSVGDRDAFF TGCAGCGTTGGGGACAGGGACGCTTTCTTT many TRBJ1-1 TRBV29-1 10 TRBD1
CASSGSHEQYF TGTGCCAGTAGCGGGAGCCACGAGCAGTACTTC . TRBJ2-7 TRBV19 11 .
CASSLADRVTEAFF TGTGCCAGCAGTTTAGCGGACAGGGTTACTGAAGCTTTCTTT . TRBJ1-1 TRBV12-3/TRBV12-4 14 TRBD1
CASSQVGAPSSGANVLTF TGTGCCAGCAGCCAGGTGGGGGCTCCAAGCTCTGGGGCCAACGTCCTGACTTTC . TRBJ2-6 TRBV28 18 .
CASSQQKGDGYTF TGTGCCAGCAGCCAACAGAAGGGAGATGGCTACACCTTC . TRBJ1-2 TRBV3-1 13 .
CASSLKLSSPYGYTF TGTGCCAGCAGTTTAAAGTTGAGCTCCCCCTATGGCTACACCTTC . TRBJ1-2 TRBV12-3/TRBV12-4 15 .
CASSQDTGAVYEQYF TGCGCCAGCAGCCAAGATACGGGGGCGGTGTACGAGCAGTACTTC . TRBJ2-7 TRBV4-3 15 .
CASSYWDRDLYEQYF TGTGCCAGCAGTTACTGGGACAGGGACCTTTACGAGCAGTACTTC few TRBJ2-7 TRBV6-5 15 TRBD1
CASSPKRSLNTEAFF TGTGCCAGCAGCCCGAAACGAAGTTTGAACACTGAAGCTTTCTTT . TRBJ1-1 TRBV7-9 15 .
CASSPPGQGTTNEQFF TGTGCCAGCTCACCACCGGGACAGGGGACAACCAATGAGCAGTTCTTC few TRBJ2-1 TRBV18 16 TRBD1
CSAGEGKDGYTF TGCAGTGCTGGCGAGGGGAAGGATGGCTACACCTTC . TRBJ1-2 TRBV20-1 12 .
CASSLYRGLATGELFF TGTGCCAGCAGCTTATACAGGGGACTGGCCACCGGGGAGCTGTTTTTT . TRBJ2-2 TRBV7-2 16 .
CASALEGGPGNEQFF TGTGCCAGCGCTCTAGAGGGGGGGCCAGGGAATGAGCAGTTCTTC . TRBJ2-1 TRBV27 15 .
CASSIAAASGNTIYF TGCGCCAGCAGCATAGCGGCGGCGTCTGGAAACACCATATATTTT few TRBJ1-3 TRBV5-1 15 .
CASSLAFTSGSVEQFF TGTGCCAGCAGCTTAGCGTTCACTAGCGGGAGTGTAGAGCAGTTCTTC many TRBJ2-1 TRBV7-2 16 TRBD2
CASSFNGYEQYF TGTGCCAGCAGCTTTAATGGCTACGAGCAGTACTTC once TRBJ2-7 TRBV7-2 12 .
CASSQEVTSGRRGETQYF TGCGCCAGCAGCCAAGAAGTAACTAGCGGGAGGAGAGGAGAGACCCAGTACTTC many TRBJ2-5 TRBV4-1 18 TRBD2
CASGLVLGRNSYEQYF TGTGCTAGTGGTTTGGTATTAGGGCGCAATTCCTACGAGCAGTACTTC few TRBJ2-7 TRBV12-5 16 .
CASSRTSGRYQETQYF TGTGCCAGCAGCCGGACTAGCGGGAGGTATCAAGAGACCCAGTACTTC . TRBJ2-5 TRBV3-1 16 TRBD2
CASSTGTGNTEAFF TGCGCCAGCAGCACCGGGACAGGGAACACTGAAGCTTTCTTT . TRBJ1-1 TRBV5-1 14 TRBD1
CASSLKNQPQHF TGTGCCAGCAGTTTGAAGAATCAGCCCCAGCATTTT many TRBJ1-5 TRBV12-3/TRBV12-4 12 .
CATSDLPATGMLETQYF TGTGCCACCAGTGATTTGCCAGCGACAGGGATGTTGGAGACCCAGTACTTC once TRBJ2-5 TRBV24-1 17 TRBD1
CASSIEDRGPYEQYF TGTGCCAGTAGTATCGAAGACAGGGGCCCCTACGAGCAGTACTTC . TRBJ2-7 TRBV19 15 TRBD1
CASSQGRENQPQHF TGTGCCAGCAGCCAAGGTCGGGAGAATCAGCCCCAGCATTTT . TRBJ1-5 TRBV3-1 14 .
CASSFKNTEAFF TGTGCCAGCAGTTTTAAGAACACTGAAGCTTTCTTT many TRBJ1-1 TRBV12-3/TRBV12-4 12 .
CASRNLFSVNTEAFF TGTGCCAGCAGAAATCTGTTTTCGGTTAACACTGAAGCTTTCTTT few TRBJ1-1 TRBV6-1 15 .
CASSLFSSGGETQYF TGCGCCAGCAGCTTGTTCAGTAGCGGGGGAGAGACCCAGTACTTC few TRBJ2-5 TRBV5-1 15 TRBD2
CASSLVGLAGEEQYF TGTGCCAGCAGCTTAGTGGGACTAGCGGGGGAAGAGCAGTACTTC few TRBJ2-7 TRBV7-9 15 TRBD2
CASSKGLAGDYEQFF TGTGCCAGCAGCAAGGGACTAGCGGGTGACTATGAGCAGTTCTTC . TRBJ2-1 TRBV13 15 TRBD2
CASSQDRRGWSPLHF TGCGCCAGCAGCCAAGATCGGAGGGGATGGTCACCCCTCCACTTT few TRBJ1-6 TRBV4-3 15 .
CASSLGQANNSPLHF TGTGCCAGCAGCCTCGGACAGGCTAATAATTCACCCCTCCACTTT . TRBJ1-6 TRBV11-3 15 TRBD1
CASVTGGTRAYNEQFF TGTGCCAGCGTAACAGGGGGAACAAGGGCCTACAATGAGCAGTTCTTC few TRBJ2-1 TRBV28 16 TRBD1
CASSTPRGTMNTEAFF TGTGCCAGCAGCACCCCCAGGGGAACGATGAACACTGAAGCTTTCTTT . TRBJ1-1 TRBV9 16 .
CASSAGLFSSYEQYF TGTGCCAGCAGCGCGGGACTATTCAGCTCCTACGAGCAGTACTTC few TRBJ2-7 TRBV9 15 TRBD2
CASKGRGTGELFF TGTGCCAGCAAGGGGCGGGGAACCGGGGAGCTGTTTTTT . TRBJ2-2 TRBV2 13 .
CATGLRSGELFF TGTGCCACCGGTCTCAGGTCCGGGGAGCTGTTTTTT . TRBJ2-2 TRBV24-1 12 .
CASSNFKGVKAFF TGTGCCAGCAGCAATTTTAAGGGTGTAAAAGCTTTCTTT . TRBJ1-1 TRBV28 13 .
CASSRRDRGLRWNEQFF TGTGCCAGCAGCCGCCGGGACAGGGGCCTCCGGTGGAATGAGCAGTTCTTC once TRBJ2-1 TRBV7-9 17 TRBD1
CSVKDRGVTEAFF TGCAGCGTCAAGGACAGGGGGGTGACTGAAGCTTTCTTT few TRBJ1-1 TRBV29-1 13 TRBD1
CASSVGASESYEQYF TGTGCCAGCAGCGTAGGAGCTAGCGAATCCTACGAGCAGTACTTC few TRBJ2-7 TRBV9 15 .
CASSLSSLPTEELFF TGCGCCAGCAGCTTGAGCTCCCTTCCGACGGAGGAGCTGTTTTTT . TRBJ2-2 TRBV5-1 15 .